Below, 18 T cell receptor beta chains from the same sample are listed, as sequenced in a study of T cell repertoires in cytomegalovirus infection. MiXCR, run by TCRdb on the reads, gives a single entry per CDR3 protein. The sample lists some 220,000 distinct CDR3 sequences, around 6.6% occurring once. The sequenced material came from PBMCs. These TCRs come from a human donor in good health (CMV status not recorded). Some clones in this sample may be carry-over from other donors' samples.

This clonotype was seen many times. The chain is built from TRBV6-2 or TRBV6-3 and TRBJ2-1, with 9 bases fitting TRBD1. This CDR3 spans 16 amino acids. Looked up from germline, CDR1 is MNHEY and CDR2 is SVGEGT. V dropped 4 bases and J dropped 2; count of bases not matched to a gene: 6. The DNA of the CDR3 is TGTGCCAGCAGTTCGACAGGGGGTGAGACCTACAATGAGCAGTTCTTC. Encoded protein: CASSSTGGETYNEQFF.

This clonotype was seen at least ten times. CDR3 amino acids: CASSFGQGERNEQFF. The CDR3, as DNA: TGTGCCAGCAGTTTTGGACAGGGGGAAAGGAATGAGCAGTTCTTC. The rearrangement joins TRBV28 to TRBJ2-1; 10 nucleotides line up with TRBD1. The germline gives CDR1 MDHEN, CDR2 SYDVKM. The length of the CDR3 is 15 residues. V shed 3 bases and J 7 bases; nucleotides not matched to a gene: 6.

About this clonotype: A much more abundant neighbour one base away suggests this may be a read error. This rearrangement joins TRBV29-1 to TRBJ1-1; D not certain. CDR1 is SQVTM, CDR2 ANQGSEA, per germline. This CDR3 region has 12 residues. CDR3: CSGGREGTEALF. Here the CDR3 DNA reads TGCAGCGGCGGAAGGGAGGGCACTGAAGCTCTCTTT.

The sample holds many counts of this clonotype. This chain joins TRBV6-2 or TRBV6-3 and TRBJ1-1, with D perhaps matching TRBD1 (5 bases). The CDR3 extends over 15 amino acids. The V end lost 1 base, the J end lost 5 bases, and 14 bases lay between the germline ends. The germline V gene has CDR1 MNHEY and CDR2 SVGEGT. Here the CDR3 reads CASSYYEGPETEAFF. The DNA of the CDR3 is TGTGCCAGCAGTTACTATGAGGGGCCAGAGACTGAAGCTTTCTTT.

The sample holds many counts of this clonotype. V gene TRBV6-2 or TRBV6-3 combines with J gene TRBJ1-2; unclear D gene. This CDR3 has 14 amino acids. CDR1 MNHEY and CDR2 SVGEGT come from the germline V gene. V shed 7 bases and J shed 4 bases, with 16 bases lying between them. The CDR3 DNA is TGTGCCAGCACCTCAGGCGGAGGCCCCTATGGCTACACCTTC. This gives the protein CASTSGGGPYGYTF.

This clonotype was seen ten or more times. V gene TRBV9 combines with J gene TRBJ2-5, with 7 bases matching TRBD1. With V trimmed by 3 bases and J by 4 bases, 3 bases remained unmatched. CDR3 length: 13 amino acids. CDR1 SGDLS and CDR2 YYNGEE come from the germline V gene. CDR3 sequence: CASSGDRAETQYF. The CDR3 DNA follows: TGTGCCAGCAGCGGCGACAGGGCAGAGACCCAGTACTTC.

Ten or more counts support this clonotype. This chain uses TRBV10-1 with TRBJ2-1, with D tentatively TRBD2 (5 bases). V lost 2 bases, J lost 6 bases, and 8 bases lay in between. Germline lookup yields CDR1 WNHNN and CDR2 SYGVQD (reference sequence). The CDR3 loop spans 13 amino acids. The CDR3 loop reads CASSERSGNEQFF. The CDR3 DNA reads as TGCGCCAGCAGTGAGAGGAGCGGCAATGAGCAGTTCTTC.

This clonotype was observed at least ten times. The V call is TRBV7-2, the J call TRBJ1-2; D gene unclear. V was clipped by 4 bases and J by 8 bases, with 17 bases between them. CDR1 is SGHTA and CDR2 is FQGNSA in the germline V gene. The CDR3 covers 14 residues. CDR3 sequence (DNA): TGTGCCAGCAGCTATAGTAGTGCTAAAGGCGGCTACACCTTC. The encoded protein is CASSYSSAKGGYTF.

This clonotype was observed many times. The chain joins TRBV6-1 to TRBJ2-1; 10 bases are shared with TRBD2. Germline trimming cut 4 bases from V and 7 bases from J; bases unmatched to any gene: 1. Germline V gives CDR1 MNHNS, CDR2 SASEGT. The CDR3 consists of 13 residues. The CDR3 sequence is CASSVAGGNEQFF. The CDR3 DNA follows: TGTGCCAGCAGTGTAGCGGGGGGAAATGAGCAGTTCTTC.

There are many counts of this clonotype. This sequence joins TRBV29-1 and TRBJ2-2; D gene ambiguous. Germline values: CDR1 SQVTM, CDR2 ANQGSEA. V shed 0 bases and J shed 4 bases, with 9 bases lying between them. This CDR3 has 14 residues. CDR3 coding DNA: TGCAGCGTTGAAGAGGCCACCCCCACCGGGGAGCTGTTTTTT. This translates into CSVEEATPTGELFF.

Points on this clonotype: This may arise from a read error, as a much more abundant clone is one base away. This chain joins TRBV20-1 and TRBJ1-6; TRBD1 is a possible D gene (5 bases). This CDR3 region has 14 residues. The germline gives CDR1 DFQATT, CDR2 SNEGSKA (reference sequence). The CDR3: CSATPGTANSLLHF. In DNA form, the CDR3 reads TGCAGTGCTACCCCCGGGACGGCGAATTCACTCCTCCACTTT.

This clonotype was picked up many times. The rearrangement joins TRBV5-5 to TRBJ2-3, with 7 nucleotides matching TRBD1. The CDR3 spans 12 residues. From germline, CDR1 is SGHKS and CDR2 YYEKEE (reference sequence). V trimming: 4 bases; J trimming: 9 bases; junction bases outside the gene matches: 5. The CDR3 nucleotides read TGTGCCAGCAGCGCTGACAGGGAGACGCAGTATTTT. Its translation is CASSADRETQYF.

This clonotype was found a few times. The chain joins TRBV28 to TRBJ1-4, with D uncertain. The V end lost 7 bases, the J end lost 5 bases, and 20 bases lay between the germline ends. The CDR3 is made up of 16 amino acids. In germline, CDR1 is MDHEN, CDR2 SYDVKM. CDR3 sequence: CASNRHSDGGNEKLFF. The CDR3 nucleotides are TGTGCCAGCAATCGACATTCGGACGGAGGGAATGAAAAACTGTTTTTT.

This clonotype occurred many times. This sequence joins TRBV10-3 and TRBJ2-3; TRBD1 is a possible D gene (5 bases). This CDR3 has 16 amino acids. Germline assignment: CDR1 ENHRY and CDR2 SYGVKD. The ends were cut back, 3 bases at V and 0 bases at J, with 13 bases in the middle. The CDR3 loop reads CAISDGQDWSTDTQYF. The CDR3, as DNA: TGTGCCATCAGTGATGGACAAGATTGGAGCACAGATACGCAGTATTTT.

Only a few counts were recorded for this clonotype. The gene calls are TRBV5-5 and TRBJ2-5; TRBD2 aligns across 11 bases. The germline CDR1 and CDR2 sequences are SGHKS and YYEKEE (reference sequence). CDR3 length equals 16 residues. Losses at the gene ends were 0 bases for V and 3 bases for J; bases not matched to a gene: 4. In DNA form, the CDR3 reads TGTGCCAGCAGCTTGGGGGGACTAGCGGCTAAAGAGACCCAGTACTTC. Translating it yields CASSLGGLAAKETQYF.

This chain connects TRBV19 to TRBJ1-5; D perhaps matches TRBD1 (6 bases). Trimming took 3 bases from V and 2 from J, leaving 11 bases between them. CDR1 is LNHDA and CDR2 is SQIVND in the germline V gene (reference sequence). The CDR3 consists of 15 residues. The CDR3 coding sequence is TGTGCCAGTAGTATCGGGGGCGGACGCAATCAGCCCCAGCATTTT. It is translated as CASSIGGGRNQPQHF.

This clonotype was seen repeatedly, ten times or more. This CDR3 is CASMRDSRRYEQYF. The CDR3 region has the DNA TGTGCCAGCATGCGGGACAGTCGACGCTACGAGCAGTACTTC. The V gene is TRBV2, the J gene TRBJ2-7, with D possibly TRBD1 on 7 matching bases. This CDR3 contains 14 residues. V was trimmed by 7 bases and J by 3 bases, leaving 16 bases between them. CDR1 and CDR2 from the germline V gene are SNHLY and FYNNEI.

The table lists this clonotype with a few counts. The chain has TRBV7-9 and TRBJ1-4, with TRBD1 identical over 7 bases. The germline gives CDR1 SEHNR, CDR2 FQNEAQ (reference sequence). V lost 5 bases to trimming and J lost 0 bases; unmatched junction nucleotides: 12. This CDR3 has 18 amino acids. The CDR3 DNA reads as TGTGCCAGCAGCCCAACCGGGACAGTGGAAGCAACTAATGAAAAACTGTTTTTT. Encoded protein: CASSPTGTVEATNEKLFF.